These 25 T cell receptor beta chains were all obtained from the same sample, sequenced in a study of blood T cell repertoires in COVID-19. Sequenced by immunoSEQ multiplex PCR; TCRdb stores in-frame clones only, minus some. The sample contains over 100,000 clones, around 84% of which appear only once. The sequencing input was peripheral blood. The receptor set was obtained from a woman over 75 with active or convalescent COVID-19.

This chain joins TRBV27 and TRBJ1-3; TRBD1 agrees at 7 bases. Germline values: CDR1 MNHEY, CDR2 SMNVEV (reference sequence). V dropped 2 bases and J dropped 1; count of bases not matched to a gene: 5. The CDR3 is 16 residues long. DNA of the CDR3: TGTGCCAGCAGTTTACAGGGGGGTGTGTCTGGAAACACCATATATTTT. This sequence encodes CASSLQGGVSGNTIYF.

V gene TRBV5-1 combines with J gene TRBJ2-7; TRBD1 might be the D (6 bases). V lost 4 bases and J lost 1, with 18 bases in between. The germline V gene has CDR1 SGHRS and CDR2 YFSETQ. The length of the CDR3 is 16 residues. The CDR3 sequence: CASSVGSGGASYEQYF. The CDR3 coding sequence is TGCGCCAGCAGCGTAGGGAGTGGGGGCGCATCCTACGAGCAGTACTTC.

The J gene is TRBJ1-4, the V gene TRBV5-5, with D possibly matching TRBD1 (6 bases). Per the germline V gene, CDR1 is SGHKS and CDR2 is YYEKEE (reference sequence). Between the trimmed V and J ends, which lost 5 bases and 1 base, there was a span of 9 bases. CDR3 length equals 14 residues. CDR3 sequence reads: CASRQTGTNEKLFF. The CDR3 DNA reads as TGTGCCAGCAGACAGACAGGAACTAATGAAAAACTGTTTTTT.

The chain is built from TRBV3-1 (or the pseudogene TRBV3-2) and TRBJ1-2; D gene unclear. CDR3 length: 14 residues. Germline V lookup: CDR1 LGHDT, CDR2 YNNKEL (reference sequence). Trimming took off 1 base at V and 8 bases at J, with 14 bases between the two ends. CDR3 sequence (DNA): TGTGCCAGCAGCCAAGGGAGTCCTTACGGGGGCTACACCTTC. It is translated as CASSQGSPYGGYTF.

This sequence joins TRBV4-2 and TRBJ2-7; 10 bases are shared with TRBD1. The J segment lost 5 bases and the V segment lost 5 bases, leaving 9 bases of the junction unmatched. The CDR3 has 15 residues. Germline V gene sequence: CDR1 LGHNA, CDR2 YNFKEQ. DNA of the CDR3: TGTGCCAGCAGCTATCAATCCGGGACAGGGGACGAGCAGTACTTC. Translation: CASSYQSGTGDEQYF.

This chain links TRBV7-3 with TRBJ2-5, with D possibly TRBD2 on 5 matching bases. This CDR3 contains 13 residues. Germline V gene data show CDR1 as SGHTA and CDR2 as FQGTGA. The V end was cut by 2 bases, the J end by 1 base, with 5 bases between. The CDR3 here is CASSLGLQETQYF. In DNA, the CDR3 is TGTGCCAGCAGCTTAGGACTCCAAGAGACCCAGTACTTC.

This chain uses TRBV7-9 with TRBJ1-3, with a tentative D call TRBD1 (6 bases). Germline-derived CDR1 and CDR2 are SEHNR and FQNEAQ (reference sequence). The CDR3 is 14 residues long. V was shortened by 5 bases and J by 4 bases, with 12 bases between the two germline ends. CDR3 sequence: CASSATGKGNTIYF. CDR3 coding DNA: TGTGCCAGCAGCGCCACAGGGAAGGGAAACACCATATATTTT.

The genes are TRBV6-1 and TRBJ1-2; no clear D. CDR3 size: 13 residues. Germline V CDR1 and CDR2: MNHNS, SASEGT. Trimming shortened V by 3 bases and J by 7 bases, and 12 bases separated the two germline ends. The DNA for the CDR3 is TGTGCCAGCAGTGACGCCGTGGCGGTTGGCTACACCTTC. Protein: CASSDAVAVGYTF.

This clone was counted between two and nine times. The chain links TRBV6-6 to TRBJ1-1; no definite D call. The germline gives CDR1 MNHNY, CDR2 SVGAGI (reference sequence). The CDR3 covers 14 residues. V lost 6 bases, J lost 4 bases, and 15 bases lay in between. The CDR3 here is CASSLLQGSTEAFF. In nucleotides, the CDR3 is TGTGCCAGCAGCCTCTTACAAGGGAGCACTGAAGCTTTCTTT.

The gene calls are TRBV5-1 and TRBJ1-3; D remains unclear. The CDR3 has 15 residues. Trimming took off 1 base at V and 6 bases at J, with 14 bases between the two ends. Germline CDR1 reads SGHRS; CDR2 reads YFSETQ. DNA of the CDR3: TGCGCCAGCAGCTTGACAGATTACTCGGCAAACACCATATATTTT. It yields the protein CASSLTDYSANTIYF.

The chain joins TRBV18 to TRBJ2-1; 11 bases agree with TRBD2. The ends lost 3 bases at V and 1 base at J; junction bases unmatched: 8. The CDR3 runs to 18 residues. Germline CDR1 KGHSH, CDR2 LQKENI. For the CDR3, the DNA is TGTGCCAGCTCACCCCCCCCCGGGACTAGCGGTTCCTACAATGAGCAGTTCTTC. Its protein is CASSPPPGTSGSYNEQFF.

The gene calls are TRBV2 and TRBJ2-2, with D possibly being TRBD1 (5 bases). Germline V CDR1 and CDR2: SNHLY, FYNNEI. This CDR3 contains 12 residues. V lost 7 bases to trimming and J lost 3 bases, with 6 bases between them. The CDR3 sequence: CASKTDTGELFF. Written as DNA, the CDR3 is TGTGCCAGCAAGACAGACACCGGGGAGCTGTTTTTT.

V is TRBV3-1 (or the pseudogene TRBV3-2) and J is TRBJ1-5, with D possibly being TRBD1 (6 bases). This CDR3 contains 13 residues. CDR1 and CDR2 (germline): LGHDT, YNNKEL (reference sequence). Between the trimmed V and J ends, which lost 3 bases and 4 bases, there was a span of 7 bases. DNA of the CDR3: TGTGCCAGCAGCCATACAGGGAATCAGCCCCAGCATTTT. Translating it yields CASSHTGNQPQHF.

This sequence joins TRBV6-5 and TRBJ1-1; D call uncertain. CDR3 length: 13 amino acids. V was shortened by 2 bases and J by 1 base, with 5 bases between the two germline ends. Germline lookup yields CDR1 MNHEY and CDR2 SVGAGI. This CDR3 reads CASSYGPNTEAFF. CDR3 coding DNA: TGTGCCAGCAGTTACGGGCCGAACACTGAAGCTTTCTTT.

Written as DNA, the CDR3 is TGTGCCATCAGTGAGCAGGGATACGAGCAGTACTTC. Translating gives CAISEQGYEQYF. The chain couples TRBV10-3 to TRBJ2-7; D perhaps matches TRBD1 (5 bases). V dropped 2 bases and J dropped 4 bases, with 6 bases sitting between them. Per germline, CDR1 ENHRY and CDR2 SYGVKD. The CDR3 has 12 residues.

CDR3 DNA sequence: TGTGCCAGCAGCTCTGCAGGGGGCGGCTACACCTTC. This translates into CASSSAGGGYTF. The rearrangement joins TRBV5-5 to TRBJ1-2, with 8 bases matching TRBD1. The trim removed 3 bases at V and 8 bases at J, leaving 3 bases unmatched. Germline-derived CDR1 and CDR2 are SGHKS and YYEKEE (reference sequence). The CDR3 contains 12 residues.

CDR3 region: CASRLLNGKLFF. The DNA of the CDR3 is TGTGCCAGCAGATTACTAAACGGAAAACTGTTTTTT. The V and J genes are TRBV27 and TRBJ1-4; D remains unclear. The CDR3 is made up of 12 amino acids. Per germline, CDR1 MNHEY and CDR2 SMNVEV (reference sequence). V lost 6 bases and J 10 bases, leaving 12 bases between the germline ends.

The V and J genes are TRBV7-9 and TRBJ1-4, with D perhaps matching TRBD1 (6 bases). The germline CDR1 and CDR2 sequences are SEHNR and FQNEAQ (reference sequence). CDR3 size: 14 residues. Between the trimmed V and J ends, which lost 5 bases and 4 bases, there was a span of 11 bases. CDR3 sequence: CASSPGQNNEKLFF. The CDR3 DNA sequence: TGTGCCAGCAGCCCTGGACAGAATAATGAAAAACTGTTTTTT.

The chain employs TRBV5-1 and TRBJ2-1, with 11 bases fitting TRBD2. The length of the CDR3 is 15 residues. Looked up from germline, CDR1 is SGHRS and CDR2 is YFSETQ. V gave up 4 bases and J gave up 6 bases; unmatched junction bases: 6. In DNA, the CDR3 is TGCGCCAGCAGCCAAGTAGCGGGAGGGCCCAATGAGCAGTTCTTC. This translates into CASSQVAGGPNEQFF.

This clone was counted once. This sequence joins TRBV27 and TRBJ2-7, with 7 positions matching TRBD2. The CDR3 is 11 amino acids. From germline, CDR1 is MNHEY and CDR2 SMNVEV (reference sequence). After removal of 8 bases from V and 7 bases from J, the junction contained 5 bases not matched to a gene. CDR3 sequence: CASRRGGEQYF. DNA for the CDR3: TGTGCCAGCCGCCGGGGAGGGGAGCAGTACTTC.

This clone is a singleton in its sample. The CDR3 coding sequence is TGTGCCAGCAGCTCGACCGGGACTAGCGGTCGTTCCTACAATGAGCAGTTCTTC. Protein sequence: CASSSTGTSGRSYNEQFF. The gene calls are TRBV7-9 and TRBJ2-1; 11 bases align to TRBD2. CDR3 length: 18 amino acids. Trimming removed 4 bases from V and 1 base from J; junction bases left unmatched: 9. CDR1 is SEHNR, CDR2 FQNEAQ, per germline (reference sequence). The entire variable domain, with the rest obtained from reference TRBV7-9 and TRBJ2-1, is as follows: DTGVSQNPRHKITKRGQNVTFRCDPISEHNRLYWYRQTLGQGPEFLTYFQNEAQLEKSRLLSDRFSAERPKGSFSTLEIQRTEQGDSAMYLCASSSTGTSGRSYNEQFFGPGTRLTVL.

The chain combines TRBV20-1 with TRBJ2-5; D is perhaps TRBD2 (5 bases). This CDR3 is 14 amino acids long. Germline V CDR1 and CDR2: DFQATT, SNEGSKA (reference sequence). V lost 3 bases and J lost 1, with 12 bases in between. The CDR3 here is CSASGLARQETQYF. CDR3 coding DNA: TGCAGTGCTAGTGGACTCGCGCGCCAAGAGACCCAGTACTTC.

This chain joins TRBV7-9 and TRBJ1-2, with D unresolved. Trimming shortened V by 1 base and J by 4 bases, and 7 bases separated the two germline ends. Germline-derived CDR1 and CDR2 are SEHNR and FQNEAQ (reference sequence). CDR3 length: 13 amino acids. CDR3 residues: CASSLESVYGYTF. The CDR3 DNA reads as TGTGCCAGCAGCTTAGAGTCAGTCTATGGCTACACCTTC.

In this sample, this clone turned up once. The rearrangement joins TRBV2 to TRBJ2-1; 7 nucleotides line up with TRBD1. J gave up 10 bases and V 6 bases, and 9 bases lay outside the gene matches. This CDR3 has 13 amino acids. CDR1 and CDR2 from the germline V gene are SNHLY and FYNNEI. This CDR3 is CASSRDRVDEQFF. The CDR3 DNA sequence: TGTGCCAGCAGCCGCGACAGGGTCGACGAGCAGTTCTTC.

The CDR3 region is CASSQGFSYEQYF. The CDR3 DNA reads as TGCGCCAGCAGCCAGGGCTTCTCCTACGAGCAGTACTTC. J is TRBJ2-7 and V is TRBV4-1; D is unresolved. The CDR3 has 13 residues. Deletions cut 3 bases from V and 0 bases from J, with 6 bases between. CDR1 is MGHRA, CDR2 YSYEKL, per germline.